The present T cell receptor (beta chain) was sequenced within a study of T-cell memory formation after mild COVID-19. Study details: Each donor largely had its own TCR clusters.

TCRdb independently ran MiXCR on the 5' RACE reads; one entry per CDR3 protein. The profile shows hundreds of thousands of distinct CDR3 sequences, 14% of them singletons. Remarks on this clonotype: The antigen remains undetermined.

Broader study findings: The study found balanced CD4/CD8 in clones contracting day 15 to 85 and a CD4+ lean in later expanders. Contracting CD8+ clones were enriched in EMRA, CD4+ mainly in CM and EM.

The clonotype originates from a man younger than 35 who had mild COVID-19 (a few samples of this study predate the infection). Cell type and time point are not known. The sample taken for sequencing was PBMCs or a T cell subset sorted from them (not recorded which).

CDR3 sequence (DNA): TGTGCCAGCAGTCTACAGGGGATCGGCTATGGCTACACCTTC. Its protein product is CASSLQGIGYGYTF. This chain uses TRBV27 with TRBJ1-2; 7 bases line up with TRBD1. J gave up 4 bases and V 5 bases, and 7 bases lay outside the gene matches. CDR3 length equals 14 residues. Germline CDR1 reads MNHEY; CDR2 reads SMNVEV (reference sequence).